This entry lists 28 T cell receptor beta chains sequenced from one sample in a study of beta chain features in type 1 diabetes. Investigators reverse transcribed all isolated RNA, so they sequenced expressed TCRB transcripts. Only in-frame clones appear in the TCRdb table, and some are missing; sequencing was by immunoSEQ multiplex PCR. Found here are 900,000 or so clones, around a sixth of them singletons; the top ten hold around 0.02%. The sample consisted of naive CD4+ T cells from blood. The receptors were sampled from a young woman in good health.

This clone was seen more than once but under ten times. The CDR3 sequence is CASSAGPRNEQFF. The CDR3 nucleotides read TGTGCCAGCAGCGCGGGACCACGGAATGAGCAGTTCTTC. This rearrangement joins TRBV7-2 to TRBJ2-1, with D perhaps matching TRBD2 (6 bases). CDR1 and CDR2 (germline): SGHTA, FQGNSA. V was clipped by 5 bases and J by 7 bases, with 12 bases between them. The CDR3 is made up of 13 amino acids.

The chain employs TRBV7-2 and TRBJ2-5; 8 nucleotides line up with TRBD2. Germline CDR1 and CDR2: SGHTA and FQGNSA. Unmatched junction bases numbered 6, after V lost 1 base and J lost 2 bases. The CDR3 consists of 16 residues. This CDR3 is CASSLGPGGLQETQYF. Here the CDR3 DNA reads TGTGCCAGCAGCTTAGGTCCGGGGGGGCTTCAAGAGACCCAGTACTTC.

About this clone itself: This CDR3 is also generated by other DNA sequences in the sample. The chain couples TRBV7-9 to TRBJ2-2; D gene uncertain. V lost 1 base, J lost 5 bases, and 2 bases lay in between. The CDR3 covers 12 residues. The V gene's germline CDR1 is SEHNR and CDR2 FQNEAQ (reference sequence). The CDR3 loop is CASSLGTGELFF. The CDR3 bases are TGTGCCAGCAGCTTAGGGACCGGGGAGCTGTTTTTT. Drawing the rest from reference TRBV7-9 and TRBJ2-2, the complete variable domain is DTGVSQNPRHKITKRGQNVTFRCDPISEHNRLYWYRQTLGQGPEFLTYFQNEAQLEKSRLLSDRFSAERPKGSFSTLEIQRTEQGDSAMYLCASSLGTGELFFGEGSRLTVL.

Comment on this clone: A read error may be the cause here, since a much bigger clone is one base away. The V and J genes are TRBV6-5 and TRBJ2-3; D remains ambiguous. This CDR3 has 12 amino acids. The V gene lost 4 bases and the J gene lost 0 bases, with 2 bases spanning the gap. Germline values: CDR1 MNHEY, CDR2 SVGAGI. This CDR3 is CASSSSTDTQYF. The CDR3 DNA reads as TGTGCCAGCAGTTCTAGCACAGATACGCAGTATTTT.

This clone came up a few times. The chain links TRBV25-1 to TRBJ2-1; D ambiguous. This CDR3 region has 17 residues. Germline CDR1 MGHDK, CDR2 SYGVNS. Trimming cost V 3 bases and J 3 bases, with 18 bases left between them. The CDR3 DNA sequence: TGTGCCAGCAGTGAGGCCCCGCGAGCGACCGACTACAATGAGCAGTTCTTC. The encoded protein is CASSEAPRATDYNEQFF.

The chain combines TRBV5-1 with TRBJ2-5, with 9 bases aligning to TRBD1. The germline V gene has CDR1 SGHRS and CDR2 YFSETQ. After removal of 4 bases from V and 0 bases from J, the junction contained 4 bases not matched to a gene. This CDR3 has 15 residues. DNA of the CDR3: TGCGCCAGCAGCCAGGGACAGGGTTACCAAGAGACCCAGTACTTC. Translation: CASSQGQGYQETQYF. The full variable domain, rest sourced from reference TRBV5-1 and TRBJ2-5, is KAGVTQTPRYLIKTRGQQVTLSCSPISGHRSVSWYQQTPGQGLQFLFEYFSETQRNKGNFPGRFSGRQFSNSRSEMNVSTLELGDSALYLCASSQGQGYQETQYFGPGTRLLVL.

The gene calls are TRBV5-1 and TRBJ1-1; D remains ambiguous. Germline loops: CDR1 SGHRS, CDR2 YFSETQ. V was clipped by 0 bases and J by 8 bases, with 11 bases between them. The CDR3 covers 13 residues. CDR3 nucleotide sequence: TGCGCCAGCAGCTTGGGCAGGTCTGGGGAAGCTTTCTTT. This sequence encodes CASSLGRSGEAFF.

Remarks on this clone: This CDR3 is also generated by other DNA sequences in the sample. CDR3 amino acids: CSAKRGETQYF. The CDR3 DNA reads TGCAGTGCCAAAAGGGGGGAGACCCAGTACTTC. This rearrangement joins TRBV20-1 to TRBJ2-5; a weak D match, TRBD1 (6 bases). The germline V and J ends were trimmed by 6 bases and 5 bases, with 10 bases remaining between them. The CDR3 sequence is 11 residues long. The V gene's germline CDR1 is DFQATT and CDR2 SNEGSKA (reference sequence).

The V call is TRBV2, the J call TRBJ2-1; the D gene is possibly TRBD2 (5 bases). V gave up 7 bases and J gave up 0 bases, with 13 bases separating them. Germline CDR1 is SNHLY and CDR2 is FYNNEI. This CDR3 has 15 amino acids. This chain's CDR3 is CASTYLASSYNEQFF. The CDR3 nucleotides read TGTGCCAGCACATATCTAGCCAGCTCCTACAATGAGCAGTTCTTC.

This clone has a handful of counts. The CDR3 DNA sequence: TGCGCCAGCAGCGGGCAGGGAACTAACTATGGCTACACCTTC. This codes for CASSGQGTNYGYTF. The chain is built from TRBV5-1 and TRBJ1-2; D is possibly TRBD1 (5 bases). V shed 4 bases and J shed 0 bases, with 10 bases lying between them. From germline, CDR1 is SGHRS and CDR2 YFSETQ. This CDR3 has 14 residues.

This chain connects TRBV7-2 to TRBJ2-1; perhaps TRBD2 as D (6 bases). V was cut by 8 bases and J by 0 bases, with 17 bases left in between. The CDR3 spans 16 residues. The germline gives CDR1 SGHTA, CDR2 FQGNSA. In DNA, the CDR3 is TGTGCCAGCGGCGCTAGCGAACGACTCTCCTACAATGAGCAGTTCTTC. Its translation: CASGASERLSYNEQFF.

This clone was seen a single time. J is TRBJ2-7 and V is TRBV5-6; D tentatively fits TRBD1 or TRBD2 (5 bases each). CDR1 SGHDT and CDR2 YYEEEE come from the germline V gene. V lost 2 bases and J lost 2, with 11 bases in between. The CDR3 covers 14 residues. The CDR3, as DNA: TGTGCCAGCAGCTTACTGGGGACGACCTACGAGCAGTACTTC. It encodes CASSLLGTTYEQYF.

This clone has a handful of counts. The chain has TRBV2 and TRBJ2-5; D is possibly TRBD1 (6 bases). V lost 6 bases to trimming and J lost 3 bases, with 14 bases between them. The CDR3 has 14 amino acids. Germline loops: CDR1 SNHLY, CDR2 FYNNEI. The CDR3 DNA reads as TGTGCCAGCAGGAACCGGACAGACGAAGAGACCCAGTACTTC. It encodes CASRNRTDEETQYF. The variable domain in full, with the rest retrieved from reference TRBV2 and TRBJ2-5, is EPEVTQTPSHQVTQMGQEVILRCVPISNHLYFYWYRQILGQKVEFLVSFYNNEISEKSEIFDDQFSVERPDGSNFTLKIRSTKLEDSAMYFCASRNRTDEETQYFGPGTRLLVL.

This chain joins TRBV28 and TRBJ1-2; D is perhaps TRBD1 (5 bases). The germline CDR1 and CDR2 sequences are MDHEN and SYDVKM. CDR3 length: 14 amino acids. The ends were cut back, 1 base at V and 6 bases at J, with 12 bases in the middle. CDR3 amino acids: CASSLFSRANGYTF. The DNA for the CDR3 is TGTGCCAGCAGTTTATTTAGCAGGGCCAATGGCTACACCTTC.

This chain links TRBV18 with TRBJ1-4; D ambiguous. CDR1 is KGHSH and CDR2 is LQKENI in the germline V gene. V was trimmed by 3 bases and J by 6 bases, leaving 5 bases between them. The CDR3 totals 12 residues. DNA of the CDR3: TGTGCCAGCTCACCCCCCCATGAAAAACTGTTTTTT. It codes for CASSPPHEKLFF.

This clone has just a few counts. V is TRBV23-1 and J is TRBJ2-7; the D call may be TRBD1 or TRBD2 (5 bases each). TRBV23-1 is reported as an ORF; its role is uncertain. This CDR3 is 14 amino acids long. V was cut by 0 bases and J by 6 bases, with 12 bases left in between. The CDR3 region has the DNA TGCGCCAGCAGTCAATCCCGGGACGGGACCGAGCAGTACTTC. Protein product: CASSQSRDGTEQYF.

The chain has TRBV4-3 and TRBJ1-2; D ambiguous. V gave up 4 bases and J gave up 3 bases, with 12 bases separating them. This CDR3 region has 14 residues. Germline CDR1 and CDR2: LGHNA and YSLEER. Here the CDR3 reads CASSPHSSYYGYTF. In DNA form, the CDR3 reads TGCGCCAGCAGCCCGCATTCTTCTTACTATGGCTACACCTTC.

In its sample, this clone was seen a few times. This chain links TRBV7-2 with TRBJ2-3; possible D gene TRBD2, 6 bases. Per the germline V gene, CDR1 is SGHTA and CDR2 is FQGNSA. V gave up 4 bases and J gave up 0 bases, with 11 bases separating them. The CDR3 totals 15 residues. CDR3 nucleotide sequence: TGTGCCAGCAGCTCGATCGGGGGTAGCACAGATACGCAGTATTTT. It codes for CASSSIGGSTDTQYF.

The chain couples TRBV2 to TRBJ2-5; possible D gene TRBD1, 6 bases. TRBJ2-7 explains the end of the DNA better; the J call may be wrong. Germline lookup yields CDR1 SNHLY and CDR2 FYNNEI. The CDR3 runs to 12 residues. In DNA, the CDR3 is TGTGCCAGCAGGAAACAGGGAAGCGAGCAGTACTTC. Protein sequence: CASRKQGSEQYF.

This clone was detected once. The rearrangement joins TRBV21-1 to TRBJ2-7; the D segment call TRBD1 is taken from the table without a DNA check. TRBV21-1 constitutes a pseudogene. The CDR3 loop spans 15 amino acids. For the CDR3, the DNA is TGTGCCAGCAGCAAACCCAACAGGAAGACCTACGAGCAGTACTTC. This gives the protein CASSKPNRKTYEQYF.

The table lists this clone with a count of one. A read error may be the cause here, since a much bigger clone is one base away. Different DNA sequences within this sample yield the same CDR3. V gene TRBV9 combines with J gene TRBJ1-1; D remains unclear. Germline CDR1 reads SGDLS; CDR2 reads YYNGEE. The CDR3 runs to 13 residues. Trimming took off 0 bases at V and 1 base at J, with 4 bases between the two ends. The CDR3 DNA is TGTGCCAGCAGCGTAGAACAGAACACTGAAGCTTTCTTT. Translating gives CASSVEQNTEAFF.

The chain combines TRBV5-1 with TRBJ2-1; D is undetermined. Germline values: CDR1 SGHRS, CDR2 YFSETQ. The CDR3 runs 15 residues. V lost 1 base to trimming and J lost 0 bases, with 8 bases between them. CDR3 DNA: TGCGCCAGCAGCTTGCTGGATATCTCCTACAATGAGCAGTTCTTC. Its translation: CASSLLDISYNEQFF.

The chain carries TRBV15 and TRBJ1-4; D is ambiguous. Trimming removed 5 bases at V and 5 bases at J, with 9 bases between. The CDR3 loop spans 13 amino acids. Germline V gene sequence: CDR1 LNHNV, CDR2 YYDKDF (reference sequence). This CDR3 is CATSGNANEKLFF. The CDR3 region has the DNA TGTGCCACCAGCGGGAACGCGAATGAAAAACTGTTTTTT.

This chain uses TRBV13 with TRBJ2-1; 10 bases match TRBD2. The CDR3 loop spans 15 amino acids. Per the germline V gene, CDR1 is PRHDT and CDR2 is FYEKMQ (reference sequence). V lost 5 bases to trimming and J lost 6 bases; unmatched junction nucleotides: 7. The CDR3 loop reads CASSKPGLASNEQFF. As DNA, the CDR3 is TGTGCCAGCAGCAAACCGGGACTAGCGTCCAATGAGCAGTTCTTC.

This clone has a single count. This chain uses TRBV19 with TRBJ2-1, with a possible D match to TRBD2 (6 bases). V was trimmed by 10 bases and J by 10 bases, leaving 23 bases between them. The CDR3 length is 14 residues. CDR1 LNHDA and CDR2 SQIVND come from the germline V gene (reference sequence). CDR3 sequence (DNA): TGTGCCATTTTCTCTTTTGGAGGGCCACGGGAGCAGTTCTTC. Translating gives CAIFSFGGPREQFF. Full variable domain (remainder filled in from reference TRBV19 and TRBJ2-1): DGGITQSPKYLFRKEGQNVTLSCEQNLNHDAMYWYRQDPGQGLRLIYYSQIVNDFQKGDIAEGYSVSREKKESFPLTVTSAQKNPTAFYLCAIFSFGGPREQFFGPGTRLTVL.

The gene calls are TRBV10-3 and TRBJ2-2; D remains unclear. In germline, CDR1 is ENHRY, CDR2 SYGVKD. V was trimmed by 7 bases and J by 4 bases, leaving 4 bases between them. The CDR3 covers 11 residues. The CDR3 reads CAIKVTGELFF. Here the CDR3 DNA reads TGTGCCATCAAAGTCACCGGGGAGCTGTTTTTT.

The rearrangement uses TRBV7-8 and TRBJ2-7; D could derive from TRBD1 or TRBD2 (5 bases each). Trimming stripped 5 bases from V and 4 bases from J, with 15 bases between. The CDR3 consists of 14 residues. The V gene's germline CDR1 is SGHVS and CDR2 FQNEAQ. The CDR3 protein is CASSTRQEGYEQYF. The CDR3 nucleotides are TGTGCCAGCAGCACCCGCCAAGAGGGGTACGAGCAGTACTTC.

V is TRBV5-1 and J is TRBJ2-7, with D perhaps matching TRBD2 (5 bases). The CDR3 loop spans 12 amino acids. V was trimmed by 0 bases and J by 6 bases, leaving 7 bases between them. Looked up from germline, CDR1 is SGHRS and CDR2 is YFSETQ. CDR3 sequence reads: CASSLAGSEQYF. The CDR3 nucleotides are TGCGCCAGCAGCTTGGCGGGATCCGAGCAGTACTTC.